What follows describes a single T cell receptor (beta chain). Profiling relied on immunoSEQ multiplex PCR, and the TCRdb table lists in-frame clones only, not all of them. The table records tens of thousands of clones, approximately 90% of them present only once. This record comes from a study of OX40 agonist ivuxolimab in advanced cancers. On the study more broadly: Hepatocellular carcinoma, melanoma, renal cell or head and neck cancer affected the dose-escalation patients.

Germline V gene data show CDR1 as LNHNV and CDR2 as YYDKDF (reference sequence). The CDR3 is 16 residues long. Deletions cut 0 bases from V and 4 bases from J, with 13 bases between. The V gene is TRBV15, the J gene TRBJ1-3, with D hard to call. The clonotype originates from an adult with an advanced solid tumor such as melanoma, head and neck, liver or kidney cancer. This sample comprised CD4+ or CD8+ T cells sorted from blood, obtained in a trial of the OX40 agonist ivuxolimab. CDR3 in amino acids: CATSRDSVRAGNTIYF. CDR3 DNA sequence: TGTGCCACCAGCAGAGACAGCGTTAGGGCCGGAAACACCATATATTTT. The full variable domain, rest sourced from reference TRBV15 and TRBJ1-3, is DAMVIQNPRYQVTQFGKPVTLSCSQTLNHNVMYWYQQKSSQAPKLLFHYYDKDFNNEADTPDNFQSRRPNTSFCFLDIRSPGLGDTAMYLCATSRDSVRAGNTIYFGEGSWLTVV.